This is a list of T cell receptor beta chains from one sample in a study of blood T cell repertoires in COVID-19. Some clones are missing from TCRdb's copy, which holds only in-frame ones; the method was immunoSEQ multiplex PCR. The sample carries about 60,000 clones, about 90% recorded once. The source material was peripheral blood. The receptors come from a man in his sixties with acute or convalescent COVID-19. Each CDR3 is given with its conserved first and last residue. D genes are given only for firm matches. Clone size, where shown, is once, few, many, or a class for clones that have expanded.

clone size,V gene,D gene,J gene,CDR3 protein,CDR3 DNA
-,TRBV6-5,TRBD1,TRBJ1-1,CASSRGTGNTEAFF,TGTGCCAGCAGTCGGGGGACAGGGAACACTGAAGCTTTCTTT
-,TRBV6-5,-,TRBJ2-5,CASSTSEKEAQYF,TGTGCCAGCAGTACCTCCGAGAAGGAGGCCCAGTACTTC
-,TRBV10-2,-,TRBJ1-2,CASSEDGGVYGYTF,TGCGCCAGCAGTGAGGACGGCGGGGTCTATGGCTACACCTTC
-,TRBV28,-,TRBJ2-3,CASSQTRSYTDTQYF,TGTGCCAGCAGCCAAACTAGGTCGTACACAGATACGCAGTATTTT
-,TRBV4-1,-,TRBJ2-7,CASSHRPDSASEQYF,TGCGCCAGCAGCCATAGGCCGGACAGTGCAAGCGAGCAGTACTTC
-,TRBV28,TRBD1,TRBJ1-2,CASSLPGTGFFPGYTF,TGTGCCAGCAGTCTACCGGGGACAGGCTTTTTCCCTGGCTACACCTTC
-,TRBV19,TRBD1,TRBJ1-1,CASSKGQGLLEAFF,TGTGCCAGTAGTAAGGGACAGGGGCTATTGGAGGCTTTCTTT
-,TRBV27,-,TRBJ1-5,CASSDEGHSNQPQHF,TGTGCCAGCAGCGACGAGGGTCATAGCAATCAGCCCCAGCATTTT
-,TRBV21-1,-,TRBJ2-1,CASTPNRQAMWQFF,TGTGCCAGCACCCCGAACCGACAGGCCATGTGGCAGTTCTTC
-,TRBV9,-,TRBJ1-2,CASSAGVNYGYTF,TGTGCCAGCAGCGCGGGAGTTAACTATGGCTACACCTTC
-,TRBV25-1,-,TRBJ2-7,CASTRDYEQYF,TGTGCCTCCACTAGGGACTACGAGCAGTACTTC
-,TRBV18,TRBD1,TRBJ1-5,CASSPLAVGQWNQPQHF,TGTGCCAGCTCACCACTAGCAGTGGGACAGTGGAATCAGCCCCAGCATTTT
-,TRBV7-9,-,TRBJ2-7,CASSQTPSSSYEQYF,TGTGCCAGCAGCCAAACCCCATCCAGCTCCTACGAGCAGTACTTC
-,TRBV28,-,TRBJ1-3,CASNELYSGNTIYF,TGTGCCAGCAACGAGTTGTACTCTGGAAACACCATATATTTT
-,TRBV15,-,TRBJ2-3,CATSRVGAKGTDTQYF,TGTGCCACCAGCAGAGTGGGAGCGAAAGGCACAGATACGCAGTATTTT
-,TRBV30,-,TRBJ1-5,CALGVSGQPQHF,TGTGCCCTAGGGGTATCAGGACAGCCCCAGCATTTT
-,TRBV19,TRBD2,TRBJ2-3,CASRAGGPTDTQYF,TGTGCCAGTAGGGCGGGAGGGCCGACAGATACGCAGTATTTT
-,TRBV7-9,-,TRBJ2-6,CASSPDFPGANVLTF,TGTGCCAGCAGCCCGGACTTTCCCGGGGCCAACGTCCTGACTTTC
-,TRBV5-4,TRBD2,TRBJ2-1,CASSSGTSAYNEQFF,TGTGCCAGCAGCTCGGGGACTAGCGCATACAATGAGCAGTTCTTC
-,TRBV18,-,TRBJ2-5,CASSPRGETQYF,TGTGCCAGCTCACCAAGGGGGGAGACCCAGTACTTC
-,TRBV6-5,TRBD1,TRBJ2-7,CASNTGTGVYEQYF,TGTGCCAGCAACACCGGGACAGGGGTGTACGAGCAGTACTTC
-,TRBV7-9,TRBD2,TRBJ2-1,CASNLAGGPDNEQFF,TGTGCCAGCAACTTAGCGGGAGGGCCGGACAATGAGCAGTTCTTC
-,TRBV30,-,TRBJ2-2,CAWSVTRGTGELFF,TGTGCCTGGAGTGTTACAAGGGGCACCGGGGAGCTGTTTTTT
-,TRBV6-4,TRBD1,TRBJ1-6,CASSAMGQGNSPLHF,TGTGCCAGCAGTGCCATGGGACAGGGGAATTCACCCCTCCACTTT
-,TRBV28,-,TRBJ2-7,CASSPRTYEQYF,TGTGCCAGCAGTCCCAGGACCTACGAGCAGTACTTC
-,TRBV2,TRBD1,TRBJ2-1,CASHLRTGVEEQFF,TGTGCCAGCCATCTCCGGACAGGGGTTGAGGAGCAGTTCTTC
-,TRBV6-2/TRBV6-3,-,TRBJ2-3,CASSLVTDTQYF,TGTGCCAGCAGCCTTGTAACAGATACGCAGTATTTT
-,TRBV7-9,TRBD2,TRBJ2-7,CASSLYRPSGSHEQYF,TGTGCCAGCAGCTTATATAGGCCTAGCGGGAGTCACGAGCAGTACTTC
few,TRBV5-1,TRBD1,TRBJ2-7,CASSLGQGAGYEQYF,TGCGCCAGCAGCTTGGGACAGGGGGCGGGCTACGAGCAGTACTTC
-,TRBV30,TRBD2,TRBJ2-3,CAWSEGLAGGPSSTDTQYF,TGTGCCTGGAGTGAGGGACTAGCGGGAGGGCCGAGTAGCACAGATACGCAGTATTTT
-,TRBV7-8,TRBD1,TRBJ2-2,CASSLVGRQGGSTGELFF,TGTGCCAGCAGCTTAGTGGGACGACAGGGGGGGAGCACCGGGGAGCTGTTTTTT
-,TRBV18,TRBD1,TRBJ1-5,CASSPRALQGDQPQHF,TGTGCCAGCTCACCACGAGCTCTACAGGGGGATCAGCCCCAGCATTTT